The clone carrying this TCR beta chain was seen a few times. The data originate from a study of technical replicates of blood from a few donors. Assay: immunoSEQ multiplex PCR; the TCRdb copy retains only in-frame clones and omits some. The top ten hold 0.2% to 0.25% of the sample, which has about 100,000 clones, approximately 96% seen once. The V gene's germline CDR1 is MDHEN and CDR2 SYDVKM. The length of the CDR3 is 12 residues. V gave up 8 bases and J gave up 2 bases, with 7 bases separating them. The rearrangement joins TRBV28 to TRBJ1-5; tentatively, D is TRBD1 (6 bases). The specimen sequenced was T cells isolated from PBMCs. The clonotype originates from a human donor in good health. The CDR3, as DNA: TGTGCCAGCGCAGGGGGCAATCAGCCCCAGCATTTT. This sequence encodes CASAGGNQPQHF.